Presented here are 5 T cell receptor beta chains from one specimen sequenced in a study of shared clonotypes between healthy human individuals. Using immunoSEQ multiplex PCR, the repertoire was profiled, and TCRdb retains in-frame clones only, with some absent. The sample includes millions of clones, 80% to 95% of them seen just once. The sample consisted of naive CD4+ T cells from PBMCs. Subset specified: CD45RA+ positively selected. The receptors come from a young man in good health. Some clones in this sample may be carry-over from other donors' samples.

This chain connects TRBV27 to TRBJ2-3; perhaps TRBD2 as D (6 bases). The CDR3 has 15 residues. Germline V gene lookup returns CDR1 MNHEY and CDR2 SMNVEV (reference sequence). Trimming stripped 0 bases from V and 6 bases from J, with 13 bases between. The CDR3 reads CASSLSGPAGDTQYF. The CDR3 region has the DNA TGTGCCAGCAGTTTATCTGGCCCCGCGGGGGATACGCAGTATTTT.

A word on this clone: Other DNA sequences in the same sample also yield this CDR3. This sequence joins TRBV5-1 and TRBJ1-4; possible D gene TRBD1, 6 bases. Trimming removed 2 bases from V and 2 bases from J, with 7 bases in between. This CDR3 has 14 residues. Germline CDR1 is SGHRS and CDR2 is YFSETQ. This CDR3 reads CASSLQGTNEKLFF. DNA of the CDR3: TGCGCCAGCAGCTTACAGGGTACTAATGAAAAACTGTTTTTT.

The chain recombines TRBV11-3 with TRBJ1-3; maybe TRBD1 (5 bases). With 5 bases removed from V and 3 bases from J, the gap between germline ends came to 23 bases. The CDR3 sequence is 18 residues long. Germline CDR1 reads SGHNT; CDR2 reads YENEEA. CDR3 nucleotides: TGTGCCAGCAGCCCATATGGGCGGTGGGGCGTCGGTGGAAACACCATATATTTT. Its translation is CASSPYGRWGVGGNTIYF.

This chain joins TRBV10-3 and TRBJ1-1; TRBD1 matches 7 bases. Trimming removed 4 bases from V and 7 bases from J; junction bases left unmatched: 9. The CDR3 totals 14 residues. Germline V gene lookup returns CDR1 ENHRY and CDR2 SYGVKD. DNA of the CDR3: TGTGCCATCAGTGGCGACAGGGAAAAGGATGAAGCTTTCTTT. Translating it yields CAISGDREKDEAFF.

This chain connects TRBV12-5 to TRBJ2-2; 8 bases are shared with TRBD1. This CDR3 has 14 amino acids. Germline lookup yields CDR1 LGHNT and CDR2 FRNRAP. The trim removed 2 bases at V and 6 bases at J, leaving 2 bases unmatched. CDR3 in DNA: TGTGCTAGTGGTTTGCGGACAGGGCCCGGGGAGCTGTTTTTT. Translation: CASGLRTGPGELFF.